This TCR beta chain was found in a study of blood T cell repertoires in COVID-19. Study information: Sites across the United States, Italy and Spain contributed samples from acute and convalescent COVID-19. Nucleic acid was either cDNA or gDNA, and it came from T cells, B-cell-depleted T cells, or PBMCs.

In the case of this clone: Other DNA sequences in the sample encode the same CDR3.

TCRdb's table, derived via immunoSEQ multiplex PCR, lists solely in-frame clones and lacks some. The sample shows 200,000 to 300,000 clones, 86% of them seen only once. The sequence derives from an elderly man with acute or convalescent COVID-19. The sample consisted of peripheral blood.

The CDR3 loop is CASTRGGEETQYF. The CDR3 coding sequence is TGTGCCAGCACCCGAGGGGGGGAAGAGACCCAGTACTTC. J is TRBJ2-5 and V is TRBV2; D is possibly TRBD2 (7 bases). The ends were cut back, 7 bases at V and 3 bases at J, with 12 bases in the middle. The germline V gene encodes CDR1 SNHLY and CDR2 FYNNEI. The CDR3 has 13 residues.